One and the same sample provided the 21 T cell receptor beta chains below, sequenced in a study of vaccination and CD4 T cells after COVID-19. The assay that was used to sequence DNA from cultured CD4+ T cells was the Oncomine TCR Beta short-read assay. TCRdb passed the PCR reads through MiXCR, listing each CDR3 protein once. The data hold more than 9,500 distinct CDR3 sequences, with more than 70% observed a single time. Their cognate antigens are unknown. The sample's treatment: approximately 9-day PBMC culture with coronavirus spike peptide pools or control peptides (ViraFEST assay). Sequencing was done on a sample of CD4+ T cells from blood, cultured in vitro. These receptors originate from a human donor who had recovered from COVID-19.

Only a few counts were recorded for this clonotype. As DNA, the CDR3 is TGTGCCAGCAGTCTATACAGGGCAAGCTCTGGAAACACCATATATTTT. Its translation: CASSLYRASSGNTIYF. This chain connects TRBV6-1 to TRBJ1-3; TRBD1 might be the D (6 bases). The CDR3 length is 16 residues. CDR1 MNHNS and CDR2 SASEGT come from the germline V gene. The V gene lost 5 bases and the J gene lost 0 bases, with 14 bases spanning the gap.

This clonotype has only a few counts. The chain is built from TRBV5-1 and TRBJ1-1; TRBD1 matches 7 bases. J gave up 0 bases and V 0 bases, and 2 bases lay outside the gene matches. The CDR3 loop spans 15 amino acids. Germline CDR1 and CDR2: SGHRS and YFSETQ. In DNA form, the CDR3 reads TGCGCCAGCAGCTTGGGGGGGACAGTGAACACTGAAGCTTTCTTT. Its translation: CASSLGGTVNTEAFF.

The chain links TRBV5-4 to TRBJ1-2; D is perhaps TRBD1 (5 bases). Between the trimmed V and J ends, which lost 0 bases and 4 bases, there was a span of 7 bases. This CDR3 comprises 13 residues. The germline gives CDR1 SGHNT, CDR2 YYREEE (reference sequence). The CDR3 spells CASSLGQFYGYTF. DNA of the CDR3: TGTGCCAGCAGCTTGGGACAGTTCTATGGCTACACCTTC.

The chain joins TRBV19 to TRBJ1-6; TRBD1 matches 8 bases. Per germline, CDR1 LNHDA and CDR2 SQIVND (reference sequence). This CDR3 has 14 residues. Trimming at V came to 6 bases and at J to 6 bases, leaving 4 bases not matched to a gene. The CDR3 reads CASRGTGLNSPLHF. As DNA, the CDR3 is TGTGCCAGTAGGGGGACAGGCCTTAATTCACCCCTCCACTTT.

The chain joins TRBV28 to TRBJ1-1; D is undetermined. The CDR3 is made up of 12 amino acids. V dropped 5 bases and J dropped 6 bases, with 10 bases sitting between them. Per the germline V gene, CDR1 is MDHEN and CDR2 is SYDVKM. The CDR3 coding sequence is TGTGCCAGCAGTACCCGGCGGGCTGAAGCTTTCTTT. Translated, it gives CASSTRRAEAFF.

By sample fraction, this clonotype is medium-sized (0.01 to 0.1%). V is TRBV11-2 and J is TRBJ1-1; D is undetermined. CDR1 and CDR2 from the germline V gene are SGHAT and FQNNGV. V lost 1 base, J lost 7 bases, and 7 bases lay in between. The CDR3 extends over 12 amino acids. The CDR3 spells CASSLVRIEAFF. CDR3 sequence (DNA): TGTGCCAGCAGCTTAGTCAGGATTGAAGCTTTCTTT.

The gene calls are TRBV21-1 and TRBJ2-1; TRBD2 is the table's D call, not checked against the DNA. TRBV21-1 is a documented pseudogene. The CDR3 has 17 residues. CDR3 coding DNA: TGTGCCAGCAGCAAAGTCCGGGGGAGGGATTCCTACAATGAGCAGTTCTTC. Its translation is CASSKVRGRDSYNEQFF.

CDR3 sequence (DNA): TGCGCCAGCAGCTTTATGGCTAGCGGGAGGGCGCAGACCCAGTACTTC. Its protein product is CASSFMASGRAQTQYF. The V call is TRBV5-1, the J call TRBJ2-5, with 12 bases fitting TRBD2. The trim removed 2 bases at V and 6 bases at J, leaving 8 bases unmatched. The germline V gene has CDR1 SGHRS and CDR2 YFSETQ. The CDR3 is 16 residues long.

The rearrangement joins TRBV6-1 to TRBJ1-5; TRBD1 is a possible D gene (6 bases). This CDR3 region has 14 residues. Germline values: CDR1 MNHNS, CDR2 SASEGT. V was clipped by 5 bases and J by 5 bases, with 13 bases between them. The CDR3 reads CASSKQGRDQPQHF. CDR3 DNA sequence: TGTGCCAGCAGTAAACAGGGACGAGATCAGCCCCAGCATTTT.

A remark on this clonotype: A junction boundary mismatches the germline segment, possibly from a read error. The V gene is TRBV12-3 or TRBV12-4, the J gene TRBJ2-7; possibly TRBD1 for D (5 bases). This CDR3 spans 14 amino acids. The CDR3 coding sequence is TGTGCTAGCAGTTTAGGTCAGGGCTCCTACGAGCAGTACTTC. Protein: CASSLGQGSYEQYF.

This clonotype was seen more than once but under ten times. The chain has TRBV15 and TRBJ1-1; possibly TRBD1 for D (6 bases). The V end was cut by 6 bases, the J end by 3 bases, with 17 bases between. The CDR3 length is 15 residues. The V gene's germline CDR1 is LNHNV and CDR2 YYDKDF (reference sequence). The CDR3 nucleotides are TGTGCCACCAGTATAGGCAGGACAGAAGACACTGAAGCTTTCTTT. Its protein product is CATSIGRTEDTEAFF.

Only a few counts were recorded for this clonotype. The chain is built from TRBV20-1 and TRBJ1-5, with D unresolved. The CDR3 contains 13 residues. Germline loops: CDR1 DFQATT, CDR2 SNEGSKA (reference sequence). V lost 3 bases, J lost 3 bases, and 9 bases lay in between. This CDR3 is CSARSRINQPQHF. The CDR3 coding sequence is TGCAGTGCTAGGTCGAGGATCAATCAGCCCCAGCATTTT.

V and J are TRBV2 and TRBJ1-5; D might be TRBD1 (6 bases). Germline CDR1 reads SNHLY; CDR2 reads FYNNEI. The CDR3 has 15 residues. V gave up 5 bases and J gave up 0 bases, with 11 bases separating them. The DNA for the CDR3 is TGTGCCAGCAGTCCACAGGGAAATAGCAATCAGCCCCAGCATTTT. Translation gives CASSPQGNSNQPQHF.

The genes are TRBV6-4 and TRBJ1-1, with D possibly being TRBD1 (6 bases). The CDR3 is 23 residues long. CDR1 is MRHNA, CDR2 SNTAGT, per germline. Deletions cut 0 bases from V and 1 base from J, with 33 bases between. The CDR3 here is CASSDSIVTRGVSPLIRNTEAFF. The CDR3 nucleotides read TGTGCCAGCAGTGACTCGATTGTAACCAGGGGAGTCTCACCACTAATTAGGAACACTGAAGCTTTCTTT.

This chain uses TRBV6-5 with TRBJ1-2, with TRBD1 matching 9 bases. J lost 4 bases, V lost 5 bases, and 8 bases had no gene match. Germline V CDR1 and CDR2: MNHEY, SVGAGI. The CDR3 contains 15 residues. The CDR3 DNA reads TGTGCCAGCAGTCCCTCGACAGGGGGAGCCTATGGCTACACCTTC. Its protein product is CASSPSTGGAYGYTF.

This clonotype was seen a few times. This chain uses TRBV2 with TRBJ1-2; no reliable D call. Germline lookup yields CDR1 SNHLY and CDR2 FYNNEI. The ends were cut back, 3 bases at V and 5 bases at J, with 13 bases in the middle. The CDR3 covers 14 residues. The chain's CDR3 is CASSDQLWGYGYTF. The CDR3 nucleotides read TGTGCCAGCAGTGATCAACTGTGGGGATATGGCTACACCTTC.

The genes are TRBV30 and TRBJ2-7; 10 bases are a match to TRBD2. The germline gives CDR1 GTSNPN, CDR2 SVGIG (reference sequence). J lost 4 bases, V lost 0 bases, and 9 bases had no gene match. The CDR3 runs 16 residues. CDR3 sequence: CAWSVRRQREGYEQYF. In DNA, the CDR3 is TGTGCCTGGAGTGTACGCCGCCAGCGGGAGGGGTACGAGCAGTACTTC.

Sample share makes this clonotype large. The CDR3 coding sequence is TGTGCCACCGGGACAAGCCTCGGGAAGTTCTTC. This sequence encodes CATGTSLGKFF. The gene calls are TRBV24-1 and TRBJ2-1, with D possibly being TRBD1 (6 bases). V was pared by 9 bases and J by 14 bases, with 16 bases between. The germline gives CDR1 KGHDR, CDR2 SFDVKD. The CDR3 sequence is 11 residues long.

The V gene is TRBV11-2, the J gene TRBJ1-5; D not resolved. V lost 3 bases, J lost 2 bases, and 11 bases lay in between. There are 15 residues in the CDR3. Looked up from germline, CDR1 is SGHAT and CDR2 is FQNNGV. The CDR3 DNA reads as TGTGCCAGCAGCTTGGGAGGGAACCGCAATCAGCCCCAGCATTTT. It specifies CASSLGGNRNQPQHF.

The gene calls are TRBV20-1 and TRBJ1-5, with D maybe TRBD1 (6 bases). CDR1 and CDR2 (germline): DFQATT, SNEGSKA (reference sequence). The CDR3 contains 14 residues. Trimming left V 5 bases short and J 0 bases short, with 11 bases between. This chain's CDR3 is CSAGTTVSNQPQHF. The CDR3 DNA follows: TGCAGTGCTGGGACAACAGTTAGCAATCAGCCCCAGCATTTT.

The chain recombines TRBV11-2 with TRBJ2-7; weak D call: TRBD2 (5 bases). The germline V and J ends were trimmed by 5 bases and 3 bases, with 23 bases remaining between them. The CDR3 is 17 residues long. The V gene's germline CDR1 is SGHAT and CDR2 FQNNGV. CDR3 bases: TGTGCCAGCAGCGTGATACCCGGCTCGCGGGCACTCTACGAGCAGTACTTC. It encodes CASSVIPGSRALYEQYF.